The source of this T cell receptor beta chain is a study of shared clonotypes between healthy human individuals. V lost 4 bases and J lost 4, with 13 bases in between. Germline V gene data show CDR1 as SGHAT and CDR2 as FQNNGV. The CDR3 has 14 amino acids. The protocol was immunoSEQ multiplex PCR, while the TCRdb copy is restricted to in-frame clones and leaves out a portion. The sample contains about 670,000 clones, more than 70% of which appear only once. This clone was recorded once. This chain links TRBV11-2 with TRBJ2-5, with unresolved D. The clonotype was recovered from a woman under 40 in good health. The sequenced sample was memory CD4+ T cells sorted from blood. Subset here: CD45RA-negative fraction. The CDR3 is CASSYQGPVETQYF. The CDR3 DNA follows: TGTGCCAGCAGCTACCAAGGGCCAGTAGAGACCCAGTACTTC. Looking up the rest from reference TRBV11-2 and TRBJ2-5 gives the full variable domain: EAGVAQSPRYKIIEKRQSVAFWCNPISGHATLYWYQQILGQGPKLLIQFQNNGVVDDSQLPKDRFSAERLKGVDSTLKIQPAKLEDSAVYLCASSYQGPVETQYFGPGTRLLVL.